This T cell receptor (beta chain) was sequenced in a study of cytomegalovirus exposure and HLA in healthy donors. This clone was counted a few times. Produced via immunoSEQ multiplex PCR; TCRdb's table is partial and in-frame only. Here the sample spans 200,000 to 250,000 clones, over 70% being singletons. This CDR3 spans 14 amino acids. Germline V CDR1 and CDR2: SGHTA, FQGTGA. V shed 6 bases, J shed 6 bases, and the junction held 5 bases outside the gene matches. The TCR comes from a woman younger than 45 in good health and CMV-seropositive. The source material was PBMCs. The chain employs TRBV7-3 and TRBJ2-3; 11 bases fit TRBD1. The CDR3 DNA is TGTGCCAGCAGTACTCGGGACAGGGGGGATACGCAGTATTTT. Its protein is CASSTRDRGDTQYF.